These 3 T cell receptor beta chains originate from one sample sequenced in a study of CD8+ T cells in alopecia areata. Treatment denoted: oral pan-JAK inhibitor, 5-10 mg twice daily. Extracted from the samples, RNA was reverse transcribed into cDNA to serve as the sequencing template. Libraries were prepared by immunoSEQ multiplex PCR; TCRdb keeps only in-frame clonotypes and omits some of them. The table includes hundreds of thousands of clones, 58% detected once. The sample was CD4+ T cells sorted from blood, taken at week 24, from a patient treated with tofacitinib. Receptors were obtained from a human donor with alopecia areata.

This chain uses TRBV29-1 with TRBJ2-5; perhaps D is TRBD1 or TRBD2 (6 bases each). Germline V gene lookup returns CDR1 SQVTM and CDR2 ANQGSEA. V gave up 3 bases and J gave up 3 bases, with 14 bases separating them. This CDR3 contains 14 residues. The CDR3 coding sequence is TGCAGCGTTGATCCCCCGGGGGCGGAAGAGACCCAGTACTTC. It encodes CSVDPPGAEETQYF.

The chain uses TRBV11-2 and TRBJ1-1; no clear D gene. V gave up 0 bases and J gave up 2 bases, with 7 bases separating them. The CDR3 sequence is 14 residues long. The germline V gene has CDR1 SGHAT and CDR2 FQNNGV. The CDR3 bases are TGTGCCAGCAGCTTAGATCTTGATAACACTGAAGCTTTCTTT. It yields the protein CASSLDLDNTEAFF.

The chain is built from TRBV28 and TRBJ2-4; 7 bases match TRBD1. The CDR3 loop spans 13 amino acids. Germline V gene lookup returns CDR1 MDHEN and CDR2 SYDVKM. The ends lost 5 bases at V and 13 bases at J; junction bases unmatched: 11. For the CDR3, the DNA is TGTGCCAGCAGTCCCAGGGACAGAGCAGTCCAGTACTTC. It is translated as CASSPRDRAVQYF.